This T cell receptor beta chain appears in the sequencing data of a study of T cells in Graves' hyperthyroidism and ophthalmopathy. Germline values: CDR1 SEHNR, CDR2 FQNEAQ (reference sequence). The CDR3 is 15 residues long. With 3 bases removed from V and 6 bases from J, the gap between germline ends came to 14 bases. RNA transcripts were the template for amplifying TCR beta CDR3 regions. A first-round RT-PCR of the TCR CDR3 used the HTBI primer set. TCRdb processed the multiplex PCR reads anew with MiXCR; each CDR3 protein has one entry. The sample lists approximately 300,000 distinct CDR3 sequences; roughly 19% were seen once.

The source of this sequence is a man aged 50-60 years with Graves' ophthalmopathy. J is TRBJ2-2 and V is TRBV7-9, with D possibly being TRBD2 (6 bases). Material for sequencing was blood. The CDR3 sequence: CASSFGEDIAGELFF. The CDR3 DNA reads TGTGCCAGCAGCTTCGGGGAGGATATCGCCGGGGAGCTGTTTTTT.